Listed below are T cell receptor beta chains from one sample, sequenced in a study of cytomegalovirus exposure and HLA in healthy donors. Clones were sequenced by immunoSEQ multiplex PCR, and TCRdb holds only the in-frame ones, with some missing. The sample holds around 70,000 clones, approximately 95% seen once. The sample consisted of PBMCs. The receptors stem from a man aged 18 to 30 in good health and CMV-seronegative. Both conserved end residues are part of each CDR3. The order of the fields is clone size, J gene, D gene, V gene, CDR3 protein, CDR3 DNA. D genes are given only for firm matches. Not all rows give a size; the values are once, few, many and, for expanded clones, a class.

abundance: .
j_gene: TRBJ2-4
d_gene: TRBD1
v_gene: TRBV2
CDR3aa: CASSRQGDGNIQYF
CDR3nt: TGTGCCAGCAGCAGACAGGGGGACGGAAACATTCAGTACTTC

abundance: .
j_gene: TRBJ2-7
d_gene: TRBD1
v_gene: TRBV5-4
CDR3aa: CASSSVAGTGGEKQYF
CDR3nt: TGTGCCAGCAGCTCGGTCGCCGGGACAGGGGGAGAAAAGCAGTACTTC

abundance: once
j_gene: TRBJ1-1
d_gene: .
v_gene: TRBV28
CDR3aa: CASSLYTGPNTEAFF
CDR3nt: TGTGCCAGCAGTTTATATACAGGGCCGAACACTGAAGCTTTCTTT

abundance: .
j_gene: TRBJ2-3
d_gene: .
v_gene: TRBV30
CDR3aa: CAWNRVTDTQYF
CDR3nt: TGTGCCTGGAACAGGGTCACAGATACGCAGTATTTT

abundance: .
j_gene: TRBJ1-1
d_gene: TRBD1
v_gene: TRBV2
CDR3aa: CASSETGGNTEAFF
CDR3nt: TGTGCCAGCAGTGAGACAGGGGGGAACACTGAAGCTTTCTTT

abundance: .
j_gene: TRBJ1-5
d_gene: .
v_gene: TRBV5-1
CDR3aa: CASSLGTGQPQHF
CDR3nt: TGCGCCAGCAGCTTGGGCACGGGGCAGCCCCAGCATTTT

abundance: .
j_gene: TRBJ2-5
d_gene: .
v_gene: TRBV2
CDR3aa: CASTRMELGYQETQYF
CDR3nt: TGTGCCAGCACCCGAATGGAACTAGGGTACCAAGAGACCCAGTACTTC

abundance: .
j_gene: TRBJ2-7
d_gene: .
v_gene: TRBV28
CDR3aa: CASSAPLGAEPYEQYF
CDR3nt: TGTGCCAGCAGCGCTCCCCTTGGGGCAGAACCCTACGAGCAGTACTTC

abundance: .
j_gene: TRBJ1-5
d_gene: .
v_gene: TRBV6-1
CDR3aa: CASSEAVGGPDSNQPQHF
CDR3nt: TGTGCCAGCAGTGAAGCGGTTGGGGGCCCGGACAGCAATCAGCCCCAGCATTTT

abundance: .
j_gene: TRBJ2-1
d_gene: .
v_gene: TRBV19
CDR3aa: CASSIHVNRARPYNEQFF
CDR3nt: TGTGCCAGTAGTATCCATGTCAACAGGGCCCGACCTTACAATGAGCAGTTCTTC

abundance: .
j_gene: TRBJ2-7
d_gene: .
v_gene: TRBV6-5
CDR3aa: CASSSIPGGRYEQYF
CDR3nt: TGTGCCAGCAGCTCCATCCCTGGCGGGCGCTACGAGCAGTACTTC

abundance: once
j_gene: TRBJ1-1
d_gene: .
v_gene: TRBV18
CDR3aa: CASSRQPGNTEAFF
CDR3nt: TGTGCCAGCTCACGGCAACCGGGGAACACTGAAGCTTTCTTT

abundance: .
j_gene: TRBJ1-2
d_gene: .
v_gene: TRBV7-8
CDR3aa: CASSSRDYGYTF
CDR3nt: TGTGCCAGCAGCTCAAGAGACTATGGCTACACCTTC

abundance: .
j_gene: TRBJ2-6
d_gene: .
v_gene: TRBV30
CDR3aa: CAWESGANVLTF
CDR3nt: TGTGCCTGGGAGTCTGGGGCCAACGTCCTGACTTTC

abundance: .
j_gene: TRBJ1-1
d_gene: TRBD1
v_gene: TRBV5-1
CDR3aa: CASSRDRGNTEAFF
CDR3nt: TGCGCCAGCAGCCGGGACAGGGGGAACACTGAAGCTTTCTTT

abundance: medium-sized
j_gene: TRBJ2-7
d_gene: .
v_gene: TRBV21-1
CDR3aa: CASSEGLSPYEQYF
CDR3nt: TGTGCCAGCAGCGAAGGGCTCTCTCCCTACGAGCAGTACTTC

abundance: .
j_gene: TRBJ2-1
d_gene: .
v_gene: TRBV19
CDR3aa: CASSIVRQEQFF
CDR3nt: TGTGCCAGTAGTATAGTGAGGCAAGAGCAGTTCTTC

abundance: .
j_gene: TRBJ1-2
d_gene: .
v_gene: TRBV6-5
CDR3aa: CASSFNRIAYGYTF
CDR3nt: TGTGCCAGCAGTTTTAACAGGATAGCCTATGGCTACACCTTC

abundance: .
j_gene: TRBJ2-5
d_gene: .
v_gene: TRBV20-1
CDR3aa: CSADLRETQYF
CDR3nt: TGCAGTGCTGATCTACGGGAGACCCAGTACTTC

abundance: .
j_gene: TRBJ1-1
d_gene: .
v_gene: TRBV6-1
CDR3aa: CASSGRGSTEAFF
CDR3nt: TGTGCCAGCAGTGGCCGGGGGAGCACTGAAGCTTTCTTT

abundance: .
j_gene: TRBJ1-2
d_gene: .
v_gene: TRBV5-4
CDR3aa: CASSSGVGQRVWGYTF
CDR3nt: TGTGCCAGCAGCTCCGGAGTAGGGCAGCGGGTGTGGGGCTACACCTTC

abundance: .
j_gene: TRBJ2-7
d_gene: TRBD2
v_gene: TRBV28
CDR3aa: CASSGTINYEQYF
CDR3nt: TGTGCCAGCAGTGGGACTATAAACTACGAGCAGTACTTC

abundance: .
j_gene: TRBJ2-3
d_gene: TRBD1
v_gene: TRBV29-1
CDR3aa: CSAAGTGYHTQYF
CDR3nt: TGCAGCGCCGCCGGGACAGGATACCATACGCAGTATTTT

abundance: .
j_gene: TRBJ1-2
d_gene: .
v_gene: TRBV15
CDR3aa: CATSRDLGAYGYTF
CDR3nt: TGTGCCACCAGCAGAGATCTAGGGGCCTATGGCTACACCTTC

abundance: .
j_gene: TRBJ1-1
d_gene: .
v_gene: TRBV15
CDR3aa: CATSRDRTGSEAFF
CDR3nt: TGTGCCACCAGCAGAGATAGGACGGGGAGTGAAGCTTTCTTT

abundance: .
j_gene: TRBJ1-1
d_gene: TRBD1
v_gene: TRBV10-3
CDR3aa: CAISEGTGDTEAFF
CDR3nt: TGTGCCATCAGTGAAGGGACAGGGGACACTGAAGCTTTCTTT

abundance: few
j_gene: TRBJ1-1
d_gene: TRBD1
v_gene: TRBV4-2
CDR3aa: CASSPGGGTEAFF
CDR3nt: TGTGCCAGCAGCCCAGGGGGAGGCACTGAAGCTTTCTTT

abundance: .
j_gene: TRBJ2-7
d_gene: .
v_gene: TRBV27
CDR3aa: CASRRGSTTAYEQYF
CDR3nt: TGTGCCAGCAGACGCGGATCAACTACTGCCTACGAGCAGTACTTC

abundance: once
j_gene: TRBJ2-1
d_gene: TRBD1
v_gene: TRBV15
CDR3aa: CATSRGGDRGIHEQFF
CDR3nt: TGTGCCACCAGCAGAGGGGGGGACAGGGGGATCCATGAGCAGTTCTTC

abundance: .
j_gene: TRBJ2-7
d_gene: .
v_gene: TRBV5-1
CDR3aa: CASSSTTGTGSEQYF
CDR3nt: TGCGCCAGCAGCTCAACTACCGGGACTGGGAGCGAGCAGTACTTC

abundance: .
j_gene: TRBJ1-5
d_gene: .
v_gene: TRBV6-1
CDR3aa: CASSVGGQPQHF
CDR3nt: TGTGCCAGCAGTGTTGGAGGTCAGCCCCAGCATTTT

abundance: .
j_gene: TRBJ1-2
d_gene: .
v_gene: TRBV15
CDR3aa: CATSPAGVNYGYTF
CDR3nt: TGTGCCACCAGCCCCGCAGGGGTCAACTATGGCTACACCTTC

abundance: .
j_gene: TRBJ2-7
d_gene: .
v_gene: TRBV7-6
CDR3aa: CASSPNRDFSYEQYF
CDR3nt: TGTGCCAGCAGCCCCAACAGGGATTTCTCCTACGAGCAGTACTTC

abundance: .
j_gene: TRBJ2-1
d_gene: .
v_gene: TRBV6-1
CDR3aa: CASSEAPGIPANEQFF
CDR3nt: TGTGCCAGCAGTGAAGCGCCCGGGATCCCCGCTAATGAGCAGTTCTTC

abundance: .
j_gene: TRBJ1-3
d_gene: .
v_gene: TRBV5-4
CDR3aa: CASSSPEGSGNTIYF
CDR3nt: TGTGCCAGCAGCTCTCCGGAGGGATCTGGAAACACCATATATTTT

abundance: .
j_gene: TRBJ1-5
d_gene: TRBD1
v_gene: TRBV27
CDR3aa: CASSSILGTGNQPQHF
CDR3nt: TGTGCCAGCAGTTCTATATTAGGGACAGGGAATCAGCCCCAGCATTTT

abundance: once
j_gene: TRBJ1-1
d_gene: TRBD1
v_gene: TRBV30
CDR3aa: CAWGTGTGVTEAFF
CDR3nt: TGTGCCTGGGGAACCGGGACAGGGGTAACTGAAGCTTTCTTT

abundance: .
j_gene: TRBJ1-4
d_gene: .
v_gene: TRBV30
CDR3aa: CAWNAVNEKLFF
CDR3nt: TGTGCCTGGAACGCAGTTAATGAAAAACTGTTTTTT

abundance: .
j_gene: TRBJ1-3
d_gene: .
v_gene: TRBV7-3
CDR3aa: CASRSSGNTIYF
CDR3nt: TGTGCCAGCAGGAGCTCTGGAAACACCATATATTTT

abundance: .
j_gene: TRBJ1-1
d_gene: .
v_gene: TRBV9
CDR3aa: CASSAGLMNTEAFF
CDR3nt: TGTGCCAGCAGCGCGGGACTGATGAACACTGAAGCTTTCTTT

abundance: .
j_gene: TRBJ2-7
d_gene: .
v_gene: TRBV6-1
CDR3aa: CASSGDSYEQYF
CDR3nt: TGTGCCAGCAGCGGTGACTCCTACGAGCAGTACTTC

abundance: .
j_gene: TRBJ1-5
d_gene: .
v_gene: TRBV19
CDR3aa: CASSPPGQSYSNQPQHF
CDR3nt: TGTGCCAGTAGCCCTCCCGGACAGAGTTATAGCAATCAGCCCCAGCATTTT

abundance: .
j_gene: TRBJ1-1
d_gene: .
v_gene: TRBV27
CDR3aa: CASTLSVNLNTEAFF
CDR3nt: TGTGCCAGCACCCTCTCCGTTAATTTGAACACTGAAGCTTTCTTT

abundance: .
j_gene: TRBJ1-2
d_gene: .
v_gene: TRBV20-1
CDR3aa: CSARGADGYTF
CDR3nt: TGCAGTGCTCGGGGGGCGGATGGCTACACCTTC

abundance: .
j_gene: TRBJ1-1
d_gene: .
v_gene: TRBV5-6
CDR3aa: CASSLMGAATEAFF
CDR3nt: TGTGCCAGCAGCTTGATGGGGGCCGCCACTGAAGCTTTCTTT

abundance: .
j_gene: TRBJ2-3
d_gene: .
v_gene: TRBV2
CDR3aa: CASSELPRDTQYF
CDR3nt: TGTGCCAGCAGTGAACTTCCGCGAGATACGCAGTATTTT

abundance: once
j_gene: TRBJ2-7
d_gene: TRBD1
v_gene: TRBV15
CDR3aa: CATSRDPYRGSYEQYF
CDR3nt: TGTGCCACCAGCAGAGATCCTTACAGGGGATCCTACGAGCAGTACTTC

abundance: .
j_gene: TRBJ2-1
d_gene: .
v_gene: TRBV27
CDR3aa: CASRTGSDNEQFF
CDR3nt: TGTGCCAGCAGGACAGGTTCAGACAATGAGCAGTTCTTC

abundance: .
j_gene: TRBJ2-1
d_gene: TRBD2
v_gene: TRBV12-5
CDR3aa: CASGLRRGGRNEQFF
CDR3nt: TGTGCTAGTGGTTTGAGGCGGGGGGGCCGCAATGAGCAGTTCTTC

abundance: once
j_gene: TRBJ1-3
d_gene: .
v_gene: TRBV2
CDR3aa: CASTPPQGNTIYF
CDR3nt: TGTGCCAGCACCCCCCCCCAGGGAAACACCATATATTTT